The rows below give T cell receptor beta chains drawn from one sample of a study of T cells after yellow fever vaccination. TCRdb used MiXCR to reprocess the 5' RACE reads, holding one entry per CDR3 protein. The sample yields fewer than 650,000 distinct CDR3 sequences, 21% seen once. This specimen was PBMCs, taken roughly 23 days after the first yellow fever vaccination. These receptors all come from a man aged 18 to 29 who received the YFV17D yellow fever vaccine. Each CDR3 is given with its conserved first and last residue. Fields, in order: J gene, clone size, CDR3 length, D gene, V gene, CDR3 DNA, CDR3 protein. D genes are given only for firm matches. Some rows have no size entry. The others give once, few or many, or a class for an expanded clone.

>TRBJ1-6|NA|11|NA|TRBV6-2/TRBV6-3
TGTGCCAGCAGCCAGGCGTCACCCCTCCACTTT
CASSQASPLHF
>TRBJ1-2|NA|14|NA|TRBV5-1
TGCGCCAGCAGTAGTGCCGCGGGTTTCTATGGCTACACCTTC
CASSSAAGFYGYTF
>TRBJ2-5|NA|13|NA|TRBV5-4
TGTGCCAGCAGCCTGAGGACAGAAGAGACCCAGTACTTC
CASSLRTEETQYF
>TRBJ2-3|NA|16|TRBD2|TRBV18
TGTGCCAGCTCTCCAAGGACTAGCGGGGCCGAGGATACGCAGTATTTT
CASSPRTSGAEDTQYF
>TRBJ2-7|NA|17|TRBD2|TRBV20-1
TGCAGTGCTAGGGGCCCTGGAACTAGCGGGGGCTCCTACGAGCAGTACTTC
CSARGPGTSGGSYEQYF
>TRBJ1-5|few|14|NA|TRBV6-5
TGTGCCAGCAGTTACCCGGGACCGAATCAGCCCCAGCATTTT
CASSYPGPNQPQHF
>TRBJ2-3|NA|14|NA|TRBV12-3/TRBV12-4
TGTGCCAGCAACCCAGGAAGTGGGGTTTCTACGCAGTATTTT
CASNPGSGVSTQYF
>TRBJ2-7|NA|12|NA|TRBV18
TGTGCCAGCTCACCCGACGAGGGCCTCGGGGACTTC
CASSPDEGLGDF
>TRBJ2-1|NA|15|NA|TRBV24-1
TGTGCCACCAGTGATCCCCCGAGCTCCTACAATGAGCAGTTCTTC
CATSDPPSSYNEQFF
>TRBJ2-2|NA|16|TRBD2|TRBV3-1
TGTGCCAGCAGCGAACCGGGGAGGGCTAACACCGGGGAGCTGTTTTTT
CASSEPGRANTGELFF
>TRBJ1-1|few|14|NA|TRBV5-1
TGCGCCAGCAGCTTCCTGCGGCTGAACACTGAAGCTTTCTTT
CASSFLRLNTEAFF
>TRBJ2-7|few|15|TRBD1|TRBV5-1
TGCGCCAGCAGCTTGGCCGGGACAGGGATATACGAGCAGTACTTC
CASSLAGTGIYEQYF
>TRBJ2-3|NA|16|NA|TRBV5-5
TGTGCCAGCACCGAAAAGGAAGGTCCCCTTCCAGATACGCAGTATTTT
CASTEKEGPLPDTQYF
>TRBJ2-5|few|16|NA|TRBV24-1
TGTGCCACCAGTGATGCTACCGGGAACAACCCGGAGACCCAGTACTTC
CATSDATGNNPETQYF
>TRBJ2-5|NA|12|NA|TRBV6-2/TRBV6-3
TGTGCCAGCAGGACGCTACAAGAGACCCAGTACTTC
CASRTLQETQYF
>TRBJ1-2|few|16|NA|TRBV12-5
TGTGCTAGTGGTTTGATCCCGACGGTAGCTAACTATGGCTACACCTTC
CASGLIPTVANYGYTF
>TRBJ2-5|NA|14|TRBD1|TRBV2
TGTGCCAGCAGCGCTGACAGGGGCCAAGAGACCCAGTACTTC
CASSADRGQETQYF
>TRBJ1-1|NA|12|NA|TRBV30
TGTGCCTGGATTGCCTTTAACACTGAAGCTTTCTTT
CAWIAFNTEAFF
>TRBJ2-5|few|16|NA|TRBV9
TGTGCCAGCAGCGGCCGTGGGGGGGGCTCCCAAGAGACCCAGTACTTC
CASSGRGGGSQETQYF
>TRBJ2-1|many|14|NA|TRBV15
TGTGCCACCAGCAGAGCGCCTGGGCGGAATGAGCAGTTCTTC
CATSRAPGRNEQFF
>TRBJ1-4|NA|19|NA|TRBV10-3
TGTGCCATCAGTGAGACGGGCTTTTCTGGAACGTCAACTAATGAAAAACTGTTTTTT
CAISETGFSGTSTNEKLFF
>TRBJ2-3|NA|16|NA|TRBV7-8
TGTGCCAGCAGCCAAGATCCGGTGGGGAGCACAGATACGCAGTATTTT
CASSQDPVGSTDTQYF
>TRBJ2-1|once|16|TRBD1|TRBV7-2
TGTGCCAGCAGCTTCCAGAGAATATCAGGGGGCAATGAGCAGTTCTTC
CASSFQRISGGNEQFF
>TRBJ2-1|few|14|NA|TRBV20-1
TGCAGTGTCCCCCAGGGGGGGGGGAACAATGAGCAGTTCTTC
CSVPQGGGNNEQFF
>TRBJ1-2|few|20|TRBD1|TRBV24-1
TGTGCCACCAGTGCCATCAAAAGGGCCGGGACAGATCCCTCTAACTATGGCTACACCTTC
CATSAIKRAGTDPSNYGYTF
>TRBJ2-2|NA|15|TRBD1|TRBV10-3
TGTGCCATCAGGGGGGACAGCCAGAACACCGGGGAGCTGTTTTTT
CAIRGDSQNTGELFF
>TRBJ2-3|NA|14|NA|TRBV5-1
TGCGCCAGCAGCTCGGACAGCTCCGGTGATACGCAGTATTTT
CASSSDSSGDTQYF
>TRBJ2-3|NA|13|NA|TRBV28
TGTGCCAGCAGTTTTGCGGCTCAGGATACGCAGTATTTT
CASSFAAQDTQYF
>TRBJ1-1|few|14|NA|TRBV7-2
TGTGCCAGCAGCTTAGTCGCAAAGAACACTGAAGCTTTCTTT
CASSLVAKNTEAFF
>TRBJ2-5|NA|15|TRBD2|TRBV7-2
TGTGCCAGCAGCCCCAGGTCGGGGGGCCAAGAGACCCAGTACTTC
CASSPRSGGQETQYF
>TRBJ2-1|NA|17|NA|TRBV3-1
TGTGCCAGCAGCGCCTATACGGGCAGGGAAAAGAACAATGAGCAGTTCTTC
CASSAYTGREKNNEQFF
>TRBJ2-1|NA|14|TRBD2|TRBV12-3/TRBV12-4
TGTGCCAGCAGTTTGGGAGTAGCGGGAATAGAGCAGTTCTTC
CASSLGVAGIEQFF
>TRBJ2-5|NA|13|TRBD1|TRBV9
TGTGCCAGCAGCACTTCAGGGGGACAGACCCAGTACTTC
CASSTSGGQTQYF
>TRBJ1-1|NA|13|NA|TRBV5-1
TGCGCCAGCAGCTTGGTTGCCAACACTGAAGCTTTCTTT
CASSLVANTEAFF
>TRBJ2-2|NA|13|NA|TRBV13
TGTGCCAGCAGCCAGAGGACAGCCGGGGAGCTGTTTTTT
CASSQRTAGELFF
>TRBJ2-2|NA|14|TRBD1|TRBV19
TGTGCCAGTAGTACACAGGGGGCCCCCGGGGAGCTGTTTTTT
CASSTQGAPGELFF
>TRBJ1-1|once|11|NA|TRBV20-1
TGCAGTGCTCCTCGCTACCCTGAAGCTTTCTTT
CSAPRYPEAFF
>TRBJ2-3|NA|13|NA|TRBV6-1
TGTGCCAGCAAAAAAACAGTCGGAGATACGCAGTATTTT
CASKKTVGDTQYF
>TRBJ2-1|few|16|TRBD2|TRBV18
TGTGCCAGCTCACCACCGACTAGCGGGGGGGTCAATGAGCAGTTCTTC
CASSPPTSGGVNEQFF
>TRBJ2-5|few|11|NA|TRBV7-9
TGTGCCAGCAGCTTACTTGGGACCCGGTACTTC
CASSLLGTRYF
>TRBJ2-5|NA|13|NA|TRBV5-1
TGCGCCAGCAGCTCAGCGGAGATGGAGACCCAGTACTTC
CASSSAEMETQYF
>TRBJ1-1|few|17|NA|TRBV6-5
TGTGCCAGCAGTTACTCGTGGGGATTTCAGGGGAACACTGAAGCTTTCTTT
CASSYSWGFQGNTEAFF
>TRBJ2-2|NA|15|TRBD2|TRBV7-2
TGTGCCAGCAGCTTAGACCTAGCGGGCCCCGGGGAGCTGTTTTTT
CASSLDLAGPGELFF
>TRBJ2-3|few|14|NA|TRBV9
TGTGCCAGCAGCGTAGTCGCCAGTACAGATACGCAGTATTTT
CASSVVASTDTQYF
>TRBJ2-7|few|12|NA|TRBV27
TGTGCCAGCAGTCGGAATCGGTACGAGCAGTACTTC
CASSRNRYEQYF
>TRBJ2-3|NA|12|NA|TRBV7-6
TGTGCCAGCAGCTTAGGCGGATTTACGCAGTATTTT
CASSLGGFTQYF
>TRBJ2-5|many|14|TRBD1|TRBV12-3/TRBV12-4
TGTGCCAGCACCGAGGGACAGGGGGCGGAGACCCAGTACTTC
CASTEGQGAETQYF
>TRBJ2-3|NA|17|TRBD1|TRBV12-3/TRBV12-4
TGTGCCAGCAGTTTGACCGGACAGGGGCCACTTACAGATACGCAGTATTTT
CASSLTGQGPLTDTQYF
>TRBJ2-5|NA|16|NA|TRBV9
TGTGCCAGCAGCGTAGCTACAGGCCTAATCCAAGAGACCCAGTACTTC
CASSVATGLIQETQYF
>TRBJ1-2|NA|16|TRBD1|TRBV4-1
TGCGCCAGCAGCCCCCAGGGGGGCTCAACTAACTATGGCTACACCTTC
CASSPQGGSTNYGYTF
>TRBJ1-1|few|14|TRBD1|TRBV7-9
TGTGCCAGCTTCCGGGACAGGGACCCAACTGAAGCTTTCTTT
CASFRDRDPTEAFF
>TRBJ2-3|NA|15|NA|TRBV24-1
TGTGCCACCAGTGATTTGTGGGGGGCGACGGATACGCAGTATTTT
CATSDLWGATDTQYF
>TRBJ2-2|NA|16|TRBD2|TRBV4-1
TGCGCCAGCAGCCAAAAAGCGGGGGCGAACACCGGGGAGCTGTTTTTT
CASSQKAGANTGELFF
>TRBJ1-5|few|14|NA|TRBV7-2
TGTGCCAGCAGCTTAGCGCGGTGGAACCAGCCCCAGCATTTT
CASSLARWNQPQHF
>TRBJ1-5|NA|16|NA|TRBV6-5
TGTGCCAGCAGTTCCTCGGTGGGGATTAGCAATCAGCCCCAGCATTTT
CASSSSVGISNQPQHF
>TRBJ2-7|few|15|TRBD2|TRBV27
TGTGCCAGCAGCCCGACTAGCGGGAACTCCTACGAGCAGTACTTC
CASSPTSGNSYEQYF
>TRBJ2-1|NA|16|TRBD1|TRBV10-3
TGTGCCATCAGTGAGCCCGGGACAGGGGGCTACAATGAGCAGTTCTTC
CAISEPGTGGYNEQFF